The TCR beta chain described here comes from a study of blood T cell repertoires in COVID-19 (dated by TCRdb to the early 2020s). With regard to the full study: Samples from collaborators originated in the United States, Italy and Spain and spanned both the acute and convalescent phases of COVID-19. The material from the prospective study consisted of cDNA or gDNA derived from T cells, B-cell-depleted T cells, or PBMCs. The dataset comprised deeply sampled blood TCRbeta repertoires from subjects exposed to, actively infected with, or recovered from COVID-19. The repertoires were made available in a free public database intended to serve as a resource for research on the immune response to SARS-CoV-2. The samples were drawn from two sources: the first 160 participants of the ongoing ImmuneRACE study, and over 1,000 subjects contributed by 6 global collaborators. Sample metadata almost always included a de-identified subject ID, COVID-19 status, age in years and sex. Where HLA class I and class II types were available, the types were taken from metadata supplied by the sample provider, not from assay-based typing. Summary of the overall study and its limitations: The quantity of clinical and demographic metadata differed by source and by participant and was supplied without curation.

TCRbeta CDR3 regions were amplified from genomic DNA using the immunoSEQ Assay, a bias-controlled multiplex PCR. In the authors' own workflow: Nucleated cell counts per sample were estimated from amplification of reference gene primers within the assay. To quantify the absolute abundance of each unique TCRbeta CDR3 rearrangement, sequence reads were collapsed and filtered. Productive Simpson clonality was computed per sample as the square root of Simpson's diversity index over productive rearrangements. TCRdb provides this immuneACCESS table in a form limited to in-frame rearrangements. Some clones are lacking; in checked studies, under half of them reflect an unresolved V gene, and why the rest are absent is not known. D and trimming come from the DNA, and the V and J calls and clone size come from that table. The table for this sample lists around 240,000 clones; around 93% of them were counted only once. The ten largest clones capture around 1.3% of the sample.

Participants in the prospective study were enrolled through a virtual design, were aged about 18 to 100 years, and lived in about two dozen United States geographic areas. Cohort assignment in the prospective study relied on participant-reported clinical history from a screening survey and a study questionnaire. In the prospective study, mobile phlebotomists collected whole blood, serum and a nasopharyngeal or oropharyngeal swab from each participant. Over a roughly two-month period, participants in the prospective study had the option of providing additional blood draws and questionnaires. Before DNA extraction, blood samples from the prospective study were shipped at room temperature or frozen. A note on this clone: Its antigen is not yet known. Base quality data are lacking; no much larger clone is found one base away.

CDR1 and CDR2, looked up from the germline V gene, are SGHDN and FVKESK. V is shortened by 0 bases, J by 8 bases, and the region joining them spans 11 bases. Spanning cysteine to phenylalanine, the CDR3 consists of 15 amino acids. Solely the CDR3 DNA is kept, with 45 bases framed from the first base. Sequencing used PBMCs or T cells enriched from blood (not recorded which). The source is a human donor in a cohort exposed to, infected with or recovered from COVID-19 (not recorded which). The donor label of this sample is uncertain. The chain is assembled from TRBV14 and TRBJ1-6; perhaps TRBD1 is the D gene, with 5 bases matching. The CDR3 amino acid sequence is: CASSQDSGVDSPLHF. The nucleotides are TGTGCCAGCAGCCAAGACTCGGGGGTTGATTCACCCCTCCACTTT.